The sequence of this TCR beta chain was determined in a study of lymphopenia after photon versus proton radiotherapy. This CDR3 spans 11 amino acids. The V end was cut by 7 bases, the J end by 0 bases, with 2 bases between. Per the germline V gene, CDR1 is MNHNY and CDR2 is SVGAGI (reference sequence). Profiling relied on immunoSEQ multiplex PCR, and the TCRdb table lists in-frame clones only, not all of them. The data contain 40,000 to 45,000 clones, approximately 86% of them seen just once; the ten biggest clones take up 10%. Points from the study as a whole: Post-nadir TCR diversity decline inversely tracked overall survival among those who died.

On this clone: The antigen is not known.

The sample here was peripheral blood, taken from a patient treated with proton-based radiotherapy. The rearrangement joins TRBV6-6 to TRBJ2-3; D unresolved. The sequence derives from a woman in her seventies with pancreatic cancer. Some clones in this sample may be carry-over from other donors' samples. DNA for the CDR3: TGTGCCAGCATGAGCACAGATACGCAGTATTTT. Amino acid sequence: CASMSTDTQYF.